A single sample gave rise to the 11 T cell receptor beta chains below, sequenced in a study of cytomegalovirus exposure and HLA in healthy donors. Clones were sequenced by immunoSEQ multiplex PCR, and TCRdb holds only the in-frame ones, with some missing. The sample lists under 250,000 clones, over 75% seen once, with roughly 2% in the top ten. The sequencing input was PBMCs. The origin of the receptors is a woman in her late teens or twenties in good health and CMV-seropositive.

About this clone itself: The sample contains more than one DNA sequence encoding this CDR3. The chain carries TRBV9 and TRBJ2-2, with D possibly TRBD1 on 5 matching bases. The V end lost 0 bases, the J end lost 5 bases, and 8 bases lay between the germline ends. The CDR3 runs to 14 residues. Germline values: CDR1 SGDLS, CDR2 YYNGEE. As DNA, the CDR3 is TGTGCCAGCAGCGTAGGGGGCGGAACCGGGGAGCTGTTTTTT. Translation gives CASSVGGGTGELFF.

V is TRBV27 and J is TRBJ1-2; 7 nucleotides align to TRBD1. J gave up 4 bases and V 6 bases, and 8 bases lay outside the gene matches. CDR3 length: 14 residues. CDR1 is MNHEY, CDR2 SMNVEV, per germline (reference sequence). CDR3 region: CASSPTTGSYGYTF. Written as DNA, the CDR3 is TGTGCCAGCAGCCCCACGACAGGGAGCTATGGCTACACCTTC.

J is TRBJ1-2 and V is TRBV28; 9 nucleotides match TRBD1. The junction had 9 bases not matched to a gene; V was cut back by 6 bases and J by 4 bases. The length of the CDR3 is 15 residues. From germline, CDR1 is MDHEN and CDR2 SYDVKM. The CDR3 loop is CASRLGTGRAYGYTF. The CDR3 DNA reads as TGTGCCAGCAGACTCGGGACAGGGAGGGCCTATGGCTACACCTTC.

The chain joins TRBV7-8 to TRBJ2-3; 9 positions match TRBD1. CDR3 length: 16 amino acids. The germline CDR1 and CDR2 sequences are SGHVS and FQNEAQ. V was pared by 5 bases and J by 3 bases, with 9 bases of the junction left unmatched. CDR3 in DNA: TGTGCCAGCAGCCCCTCTCGGACAGGGGAGACAGATACGCAGTATTTT. Protein product: CASSPSRTGETDTQYF.

This chain links TRBV18 with TRBJ2-7; weak D call: TRBD1 (5 bases). Germline CDR1 and CDR2: KGHSH and LQKENI. CDR3 length: 15 amino acids. Trimming cost V 2 bases and J 1 base, with 12 bases left between them. The CDR3, as DNA: TGTGCCAGCTCACCAGGGGCGGAACAGTCCTACGAGCAGTACTTC. This gives the protein CASSPGAEQSYEQYF.

V usage is TRBV5-5 and J usage is TRBJ2-3; possibly TRBD1 for D (6 bases). The V end lost 4 bases, the J end lost 0 bases, and 15 bases lay between the germline ends. Germline-derived CDR1 and CDR2 are SGHKS and YYEKEE (reference sequence). The CDR3 sequence is 16 residues long. CDR3 sequence (DNA): TGTGCCAGCAGCCGTGGACAGCTTTCTAGCACAGATACGCAGTATTTT. It is translated as CASSRGQLSSTDTQYF. Complete variable domain (other parts from reference TRBV5-5 and TRBJ2-3): DAGVTQSPTHLIKTRGQQVTLRCSPISGHKSVSWYQQVLGQGPQFIFQYYEKEERGRGNFPDRFSARQFPNYSSELNVNALLLGDSALYLCASSRGQLSSTDTQYFGPGTRLTVL.

This sequence joins TRBV7-9 and TRBJ2-7, with TRBD1 matching 8 bases. V dropped 5 bases and J dropped 2; count of bases not matched to a gene: 11. Looked up from germline, CDR1 is SEHNR and CDR2 is FQNEAQ (reference sequence). The CDR3 extends over 16 amino acids. The CDR3 nucleotides are TGTGCCAGCAGCGACGACTACAGGGGGTTGACCTACGAGCAGTACTTC. It translates to CASSDDYRGLTYEQYF.

J is TRBJ2-7 and V is TRBV6-1, with D tentatively TRBD2 (6 bases). The V end lost 9 bases, the J end lost 0 bases, and 18 bases lay between the germline ends. The germline V gene has CDR1 MNHNS and CDR2 SASEGT. The CDR3 has 15 amino acids. The CDR3: CASRRTSPSSYEQYF. In DNA, the CDR3 is TGTGCCAGTAGACGAACTAGCCCGAGCTCCTACGAGCAGTACTTC.

The chain links TRBV7-9 to TRBJ2-7; 10 nucleotides match TRBD1. Losses at the gene ends were 6 bases for V and 7 bases for J; bases not matched to a gene: 12. This CDR3 contains 15 residues. In germline, CDR1 is SEHNR, CDR2 FQNEAQ (reference sequence). This CDR3 is CASRPFVTGGVEQYF. The CDR3 DNA reads as TGTGCCAGCAGACCCTTTGTGACAGGGGGCGTGGAGCAGTACTTC.

V and J are TRBV7-9 and TRBJ2-7; no definite D call. In germline, CDR1 is SEHNR, CDR2 FQNEAQ (reference sequence). The CDR3 consists of 15 residues. Trimming cost V 1 base and J 4 bases, with 14 bases left between them. As DNA, the CDR3 is TGTGCCAGCAGCTTAGTGCCCTCAGCAGGATACGAGCAGTACTTC. As protein: CASSLVPSAGYEQYF. Full variable domain (remainder filled in from reference TRBV7-9 and TRBJ2-7): DTGVSQNPRHKITKRGQNVTFRCDPISEHNRLYWYRQTLGQGPEFLTYFQNEAQLEKSRLLSDRFSAERPKGSFSTLEIQRTEQGDSAMYLCASSLVPSAGYEQYFGPGTRLTVT.

This clone has only one observation. V and J are TRBV9 and TRBJ2-1; 9 positions match TRBD2. V lost 3 bases to trimming and J lost 0 bases; unmatched junction nucleotides: 4. CDR3 length: 16 residues. Germline-derived CDR1 and CDR2 are SGDLS and YYNGEE. CDR3 sequence reads: CASSASGKPSYNEQFF. DNA for the CDR3: TGTGCCAGCAGCGCTAGCGGGAAACCCTCCTACAATGAGCAGTTCTTC.